This TCR beta chain comes out of a study of chemoradiotherapy in HPV16-positive cancers. Remarks on this clone: Its antigen is currently unknown.

Regarding the study as a whole: In HPV16-positive patients, HPV-responsive T-cell expansion tracked better recurrence-free survival. During treatment, candidate HPV-specific clones and E7-related motifs expanded in tumor. Only two HPV16-positive patients supplied the functional HPV-specificity definition.

The CDR3 is 15 residues long. Trimming cost V 0 bases and J 1 base, with 9 bases left between them. Germline CDR1 and CDR2: MDHEN and SYDVKM. TCRdb keeps only in-frame clones here, not all; method: immunoSEQ multiplex PCR. The data hold some 70,000 clones, with about 88% observed a single time. The chain uses TRBV28 and TRBJ1-1, with unresolved D. The TCR originated in a human donor with HPV-associated anogenital cancer. The sample in question was blood, obtained from a patient who underwent chemoradiotherapy. This chain's CDR3 is CASSLWRQTNTEAFF. The CDR3 coding sequence is TGTGCCAGCAGTTTATGGCGGCAAACGAACACTGAAGCTTTCTTT.